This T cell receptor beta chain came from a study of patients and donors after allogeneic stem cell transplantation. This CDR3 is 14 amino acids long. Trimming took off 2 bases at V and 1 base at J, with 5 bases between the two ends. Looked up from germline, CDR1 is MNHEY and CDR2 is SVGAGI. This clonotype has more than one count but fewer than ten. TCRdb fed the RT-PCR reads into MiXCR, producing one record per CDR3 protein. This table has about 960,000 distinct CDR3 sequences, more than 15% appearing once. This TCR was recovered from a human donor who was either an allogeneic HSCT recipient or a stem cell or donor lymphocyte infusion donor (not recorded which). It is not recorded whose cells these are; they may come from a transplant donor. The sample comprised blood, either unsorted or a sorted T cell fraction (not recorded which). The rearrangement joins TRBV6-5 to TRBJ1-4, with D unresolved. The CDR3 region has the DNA TGTGCCAGCAGTTACGAGGGAACTAATGAAAAACTGTTTTTT. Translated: CASSYEGTNEKLFF.